One T cell receptor (beta chain) is described in this entry. No antigen is known for it. The assay used deep level. Sequencing on ten immunoSEQ deep assay plates was performed for unsorted PBMC DNA. Per the original methods: Junction-only immunoSEQ data arrived without quality scores, meaning filtering differed. The method was immunoSEQ multiplex PCR; TCRdb's version includes in-frame clones alone and lacks a portion of them. V, J and clone size derive from that table, while D and trimming were established from the DNA sequence. The sample records about half a million clones, around 85% being singletons. This record belongs to a study of shared clonotypes between healthy human individuals. Whole-study results and caveats: Clonotype sharing levels among donors were expected to vary with sequencing depth.

This CDR3 spans 16 amino acids. From germline, CDR1 is MDHEN and CDR2 SYDVKM. The V gene end was trimmed by 4 bases and the J gene end by 3 bases; junction bases not matched to a gene: 6. The receptor comes from a woman between 40 and 55 years old in good health. Some clones in this sample may be carry-over from other donors' samples. The chain uses TRBV28 and TRBJ2-1; 10 bases fit TRBD2. Sequencing input: PBMCs. For the CDR3, the DNA is TGTGCCAGCAGTTCCTCTAGCGGGGGTTTCTACAATGAGCAGTTCTTC. Its translation is CASSSSSGGFYNEQFF.